This passage covers 25 T cell receptor beta chains from one sample sequenced in a study of blood T cell repertoires in COVID-19. Sequencing used immunoSEQ multiplex PCR; TCRdb keeps in-frame clones, though not all of them. The sample lists fewer than 500,000 clones; roughly 90% were seen once. Sequencing was done on a sample of PBMCs or T cells enriched from blood (not recorded which). The origin of the receptors is a woman aged 25-40 years with acute COVID-19.

The chain employs TRBV3-1 (or the pseudogene TRBV3-2) and TRBJ2-7; maybe TRBD1 (6 bases). V was trimmed by 1 base and J by 2 bases, leaving 15 bases between them. Germline CDR1 and CDR2: LGHDT and YNNKEL (reference sequence). The CDR3 spans 16 residues. CDR3 sequence (DNA): TGTGCCAGCAGCCAAGGATTTTGGGACAAGACCTACGAGCAGTACTTC. Translation gives CASSQGFWDKTYEQYF.

The V call is TRBV10-2, the J call TRBJ2-7, with 9 nucleotides matching TRBD1. The V gene's germline CDR1 is WSHSY and CDR2 SAAADI. The CDR3 consists of 12 residues. Unmatched junction bases numbered 6, after V lost 4 bases and J lost 11 bases. The CDR3: CASSGGTGLEYF. The CDR3 DNA follows: TGCGCCAGCAGTGGCGGGACAGGGTTGGAGTACTTC.

The chain has TRBV7-2 and TRBJ2-1, with a tentative D call TRBD1 (6 bases). Trimming cost V 0 bases and J 4 bases, with 16 bases left between them. The CDR3 sequence is 17 residues long. Germline CDR1 reads SGHTA; CDR2 reads FQGNSA. Here the CDR3 reads CASSLAPGRGLYNEQFF. The CDR3 nucleotides are TGTGCCAGCAGCTTAGCGCCGGGCAGGGGCCTATACAATGAGCAGTTCTTC.

V and J are TRBV6-2 or TRBV6-3 and TRBJ2-4; 9 nucleotides match TRBD2. The CDR3 sequence is 20 residues long. Trimming at V came to 2 bases and at J to 7 bases, leaving 21 bases not matched to a gene. Looked up from germline, CDR1 is MNHEY and CDR2 is SVGEGT. CDR3 sequence: CASSYRGTSKGVSGRNIQYF. DNA for the CDR3: TGTGCCAGCAGTTACCGGGGGACTAGCAAGGGGGTCTCGGGAAGGAACATTCAGTACTTC.

This chain uses TRBV5-1 with TRBJ1-2; the D is unclear. This CDR3 contains 14 residues. Germline-derived CDR1 and CDR2 are SGHRS and YFSETQ. V was trimmed by 0 bases and J by 7 bases, leaving 13 bases between them. This CDR3 is CASSLGPWWSGYTF. The CDR3, as DNA: TGCGCCAGCAGCTTGGGGCCTTGGTGGAGTGGCTACACCTTC.

J is TRBJ1-4 and V is TRBV11-2, with D unclear. The length of the CDR3 is 15 residues. V was shortened by 3 bases and J by 5 bases, with 13 bases between the two germline ends. Germline V CDR1 and CDR2: SGHAT, FQNNGV. For the CDR3, the DNA is TGTGCCAGCAGCTTCGGTTCTCTAGAGAATGAAAAACTGTTTTTT. Protein product: CASSFGSLENEKLFF.

The chain uses TRBV6-2 or TRBV6-3 and TRBJ1-5; weak D call: TRBD1 (6 bases). The CDR3 runs to 16 residues. Looked up from germline, CDR1 is MNHEY and CDR2 is SVGEGT. V was cut by 4 bases and J by 5 bases, with 18 bases left in between. The CDR3: CASSSGGTGGDQPQHF. CDR3 bases: TGTGCCAGCAGTTCCGGAGGGACGGGGGGCGATCAGCCCCAGCATTTT.

The V gene is TRBV9, the J gene TRBJ1-6; D might be TRBD1 (6 bases). Between the trimmed V and J ends, which lost 2 bases and 8 bases, there was a span of 8 bases. The CDR3 extends over 13 amino acids. From germline, CDR1 is SGDLS and CDR2 YYNGEE. Here the CDR3 reads CASSVGQDSPLHF. CDR3 sequence (DNA): TGTGCCAGCAGCGTGGGACAAGATTCACCCCTCCACTTT.

The chain employs TRBV5-5 and TRBJ2-7; TRBD2 aligns across 7 bases. The CDR3 has 19 residues. The germline V gene has CDR1 SGHKS and CDR2 YYEKEE (reference sequence). J lost 2 bases, V lost 0 bases, and 17 bases had no gene match. CDR3 DNA: TGTGCCAGCAGCTTGGACTTTTTGGCTAGCGGTGAAGACGCCTACGAGCAGTACTTC. As protein: CASSLDFLASGEDAYEQYF.

This rearrangement joins TRBV19 to TRBJ2-4, with D possibly being TRBD2 (7 bases). Germline V gene data show CDR1 as LNHDA and CDR2 as SQIVND (reference sequence). The CDR3 loop spans 17 amino acids. Between the trimmed V and J ends, which lost 7 bases and 1 base, there was a span of 20 bases. The chain's CDR3 is CASTRFGGREAKNIQYF. In DNA, the CDR3 is TGTGCCAGTACCCGATTTGGGGGGCGGGAGGCCAAAAACATTCAGTACTTC.

The rearrangement joins TRBV3-1 (or the pseudogene TRBV3-2) to TRBJ2-3, with 8 bases identical to TRBD2. The CDR3 loop spans 17 amino acids. The junction had 7 bases not matched to a gene; V was cut back by 0 bases and J by 2 bases. The germline V gene has CDR1 LGHDT and CDR2 YNNKEL (reference sequence). The CDR3, as DNA: TGTGCCAGCAGCCAAGATGGCACAGCGGGGGCCACAGATACGCAGTATTTT. Translating gives CASSQDGTAGATDTQYF.

The chain uses TRBV18 and TRBJ2-1; D is perhaps TRBD2 (6 bases). The length of the CDR3 is 15 residues. Germline V gene lookup returns CDR1 KGHSH and CDR2 LQKENI. Trimming stripped 6 bases from V and 4 bases from J, with 16 bases between. CDR3 nucleotides: TGTGCCAGCTCCGGGGTACGGGGGTTATACAATGAGCAGTTCTTC. Encoded protein: CASSGVRGLYNEQFF.

The V and J genes are TRBV10-3 and TRBJ1-1; D is perhaps TRBD1 (5 bases). Looked up from germline, CDR1 is ENHRY and CDR2 is SYGVKD. This CDR3 is 16 amino acids long. With 2 bases removed from V and 1 base from J, the gap between germline ends came to 14 bases. The CDR3 loop is CAISEKRGRGNTEAFF. CDR3 nucleotides: TGTGCCATCAGTGAGAAAAGGGGTAGGGGGAACACTGAAGCTTTCTTT.

The chain links TRBV20-1 to TRBJ1-1; 7 bases agree with TRBD1. The junction had 8 bases not matched to a gene; V was cut back by 4 bases and J by 3 bases. The CDR3 has 14 residues. Germline V gene data show CDR1 as DFQATT and CDR2 as SNEGSKA (reference sequence). CDR3 amino acids: CSAIEGAVDTEAFF. Written as DNA, the CDR3 is TGCAGTGCTATTGAGGGGGCCGTAGACACTGAAGCTTTCTTT.

V usage is TRBV7-9 and J usage is TRBJ2-7, with 10 bases lining up with TRBD1. Per germline, CDR1 SEHNR and CDR2 FQNEAQ (reference sequence). V gave up 5 bases and J gave up 4 bases; unmatched junction bases: 5. This CDR3 is built from 14 residues. The CDR3 protein is CASSLGTGVYEQYF. In nucleotides, the CDR3 is TGTGCCAGCAGCCTCGGGACAGGGGTTTACGAGCAGTACTTC.

The rearrangement joins TRBV5-8 to TRBJ2-1; 7 bases agree with TRBD2. CDR1 SGHTS and CDR2 YDEGEE come from the germline V gene. This CDR3 has 16 residues. V lost 6 bases and J lost 4; bases outside the gene matches: 13. CDR3 sequence reads: CASTPWGGNPYNEQFF. The CDR3 DNA reads as TGTGCCAGCACCCCCTGGGGGGGAAACCCTTACAATGAGCAGTTCTTC.

CDR3 region: CAISERQGGANSPLHF. CDR3 bases: TGTGCCATCAGTGAAAGGCAGGGTGGGGCTAATTCACCCCTCCACTTT. V is TRBV10-3 and J is TRBJ1-6; a weak D match, TRBD1 (5 bases). From germline, CDR1 is ENHRY and CDR2 SYGVKD. The CDR3 is 16 amino acids. V was cut by 3 bases and J by 6 bases, with 15 bases left in between.

V and J are TRBV7-3 and TRBJ2-3; no clear D. V shed 2 bases and J shed 2 bases, with 8 bases lying between them. Germline CDR1 reads SGHTA; CDR2 reads FQGTGA. CDR3 size: 14 residues. CDR3 region: CASSLLPFTDTQYF. CDR3 nucleotide sequence: TGTGCCAGCAGCTTACTTCCGTTCACAGATACGCAGTATTTT. Variable domain in full (rest from reference TRBV7-3 and TRBJ2-3): GAGVSQTPSNKVTEKGKYVELRCDPISGHTALYWYRQSLGQGPEFLIYFQGTGAADDSGLPNDRFFAVRPEGSVSTLKIQRTERGDSAVYLCASSLLPFTDTQYFGPGTRLTVL.

The DNA of the CDR3 is TGTGCCAGCAGCCCGTTCCAGGGGTTCGGGGAGCTGTTTTTT. This encodes CASSPFQGFGELFF. This rearrangement joins TRBV2 to TRBJ2-2; D is possibly TRBD1 (6 bases). This CDR3 contains 14 residues. Germline V CDR1 and CDR2: SNHLY, FYNNEI. The germline V and J ends were trimmed by 6 bases and 7 bases, with 15 bases remaining between them.

The chain combines TRBV21-1 with TRBJ1-6; TRBD1, the table's D call, was not compared with the DNA. TRBV21-1 is a listed pseudogene. The CDR3 runs 16 residues. Written as DNA, the CDR3 is TGTGCCAGCAGCAAAGACAGGGACAGAAATAATTCACCCCTCCACTTT. It yields the protein CASSKDRDRNNSPLHF.

This clone showed up just once. This chain's CDR3 is CASSQFAGWLTEAFF. The CDR3 nucleotides are TGCGCCAGCAGCCAATTCGCAGGTTGGCTCACTGAAGCTTTCTTT. The chain recombines TRBV4-3 with TRBJ1-1; no firm D call. The V end lost 2 bases, the J end lost 4 bases, and 14 bases lay between the germline ends. Germline values: CDR1 LGHNA, CDR2 YSLEER. The CDR3 consists of 15 residues.

In its sample, this clone was seen once. This chain connects TRBV25-1 to TRBJ2-7; TRBD2 is a possible D gene (6 bases). Trimming pared 2 bases from V and 4 bases from J, leaving 9 bases between. There are 13 residues in the CDR3. Germline assignment: CDR1 MGHDK and CDR2 SYGVNS. The CDR3 loop is CASSEVGTYEQYF. DNA for the CDR3: TGTGCCAGCAGTGAAGTCGGGACTTACGAGCAGTACTTC.

The V and J genes are TRBV6-5 and TRBJ1-6, with 9 bases matching TRBD1. This CDR3 is 13 amino acids long. Germline CDR1 and CDR2: MNHEY and SVGAGI. The V gene end was trimmed by 4 bases and the J gene end by 10 bases; junction bases not matched to a gene: 2. The CDR3 DNA sequence: TGTGCCAGCAGTTGGACAGGGGAGTCACCCCTCCACTTT. This translates into CASSWTGESPLHF.

This chain connects TRBV2 to TRBJ1-2, with TRBD1 matching over 7 bases. With V trimmed by 6 bases and J by 5 bases, 6 bases remained unmatched. CDR1 and CDR2 (germline): SNHLY, FYNNEI. This CDR3 comprises 13 residues. The CDR3 spells CASRTGTDYGYTF. In DNA, the CDR3 is TGTGCCAGCAGAACCGGGACAGATTATGGCTACACCTTC.

This chain uses TRBV5-1 with TRBJ1-2, with D perhaps matching TRBD1 (5 bases). Germline values: CDR1 SGHRS, CDR2 YFSETQ. V gave up 4 bases and J gave up 5 bases, with 15 bases separating them. The CDR3 contains 14 residues. This CDR3 reads CASSISGEGYGYTF. CDR3 nucleotides: TGCGCCAGCAGCATATCGGGGGAAGGGTATGGCTACACCTTC.